The source of this T cell receptor (beta chain) is a study of blood T cell repertoires in COVID-19 (dated by TCRdb to the early 2020s). A note on the overall study: Collaborator samples came from the United States, Italy and Spain and covered acute and convalescent phases of COVID-19. The material from the prospective study consisted of cDNA or gDNA derived from T cells, B-cell-depleted T cells, or PBMCs. The dataset comprised deeply sampled blood TCRbeta repertoires from subjects exposed to, actively infected with, or recovered from COVID-19. The repertoires were made available in a free public database intended to serve as a resource for research on the immune response to SARS-CoV-2. The samples were drawn from two sources: the first 160 participants of the ongoing ImmuneRACE study, and 950 to 1,500 subjects contributed by 6 global collaborators. A de-identified subject ID, COVID-19 status, age in years and sex were almost always included in the sample metadata. Where available, HLA class I and class II types were taken from metadata supplied by the sample provider and were not determined by assay-based typing. Study-wide conclusions, independent of this receptor: How much clinical and demographic metadata was included differed by source and by participant, and the metadata was provided uncurated.

The immunoSEQ Assay, a bias-controlled multiplex PCR, was used to amplify TCRbeta CDR3 regions from genomic DNA. Per the authors' processing: Nucleated cell counts per sample were estimated from amplification of reference gene primers within the assay. To quantify the absolute abundance of each unique TCRbeta CDR3 rearrangement, sequence reads were collapsed and filtered. For each sample, productive Simpson clonality was calculated as the square root of Simpson's diversity index across productive rearrangements. The table was pulled from immuneACCESS by TCRdb, which kept in-frame rearrangements only. Such tables lose some clones; where checked, under half of the loss comes from unresolved V genes, and the rest has no known cause. V and J calls and clone size follow that table, whereas D and trimming were derived from the DNA. Here the sample has 310,000 or so clones; more than 85% occur a single time. The biggest ten clones account for approximately 2.1% of the sample.

The cysteine opens and the phenylalanine closes a CDR3 of 14 amino acids. Only the CDR3 portion is preserved as DNA: 42 bases, with reading frame beginning at the first base. The junction shows trimming of 3 bases on V and 8 bases on J, and the gene matches do not reach 9 bases of it. From the germline V gene (reference sequence), CDR1 is GTSNPN and CDR2 is SVGIG. One collaborating source in Seattle enrolled patients during active infection and followed them longitudinally through the course of disease. Each collaborating institution followed its own protocols to collect whole blood in K2EDTA tubes. For TCRbeta analysis, collaborators shipped samples as frozen whole blood, isolated PBMCs, or DNA extracted from either of those sample types. This clone has a handful of counts. The antigen it recognizes is unknown. Base qualities are not recorded, but no much larger clone differs from it by a single base.

The chain was built from TRBV30 and TRBJ1-2, with 10 bases matching TRBD1. What was sequenced was peripheral blood. The clonotype originates from a woman between 25 and 40 years old with COVID-19, enrolled during active disease. The CDR3 sequence is CAWSTMTGGLGYTF. The bases read TGTGCCTGGAGCACCATGACAGGGGGCTTAGGCTACACCTTC.